What follows are 30 T cell receptor beta chains derived from one specimen sequenced in a study of blood T cell repertoires in COVID-19. Generated by immunoSEQ multiplex PCR, the TCRdb table keeps only in-frame clones and is missing some. Altogether 150,000 to 200,000 clones are present, roughly 91% being singletons, with the ten largest covering roughly 4.5%. The sample taken for sequencing was peripheral blood. The source of these receptors is a woman aged 50 to 60 with acute or convalescent COVID-19.

The table lists this clone with a count of one. The V and J genes are TRBV7-9 and TRBJ1-5, with 10 positions matching TRBD1. V was pared by 4 bases and J by 5 bases, with 11 bases of the junction left unmatched. CDR3 length equals 17 residues. Germline values: CDR1 SEHNR, CDR2 FQNEAQ (reference sequence). The CDR3 sequence: CASSSTIDRGLDQPQHF. In DNA, the CDR3 is TGTGCCAGCAGCTCTACCATCGACAGGGGGCTTGATCAGCCCCAGCATTTT.

The chain combines TRBV19 with TRBJ2-1, with D perhaps TRBD2 (7 bases). Germline V gene sequence: CDR1 LNHDA, CDR2 SQIVND (reference sequence). CDR3 length equals 14 residues. The V gene lost 4 bases and the J gene lost 4 bases, with 11 bases spanning the gap. The CDR3 DNA sequence: TGTGCCAGTAGTAGCGGGGGCTCTTACAATGAGCAGTTCTTC. It is translated as CASSSGGSYNEQFF.

This clone was seen once. The chain is built from TRBV18 and TRBJ2-5; 7 nucleotides match TRBD1. Germline V lookup: CDR1 KGHSH, CDR2 LQKENI. CDR3 length: 16 amino acids. The V and J ends lost 4 bases and 0 bases, in that order; junction bases with no gene match: 8. The CDR3 sequence: CASSLRTGRYQETQYF. The CDR3 bases are TGTGCCAGCTCACTACGGACAGGCCGGTACCAAGAGACCCAGTACTTC.

The gene calls are TRBV7-2 and TRBJ2-7; 7 positions agree with TRBD2. Germline CDR1 reads SGHTA; CDR2 reads FQGNSA. V lost 8 bases and J lost 9; bases outside the gene matches: 13. The CDR3 runs 13 residues. CDR3 DNA sequence: TGTGCCAGCGGATCCGGGACGGGGGGATGGCAGTACTTC. This translates into CASGSGTGGWQYF.

V usage is TRBV30 and J usage is TRBJ1-5; D perhaps matches TRBD1 (6 bases). Germline lookup yields CDR1 GTSNPN and CDR2 SVGIG (reference sequence). This CDR3 is built from 17 residues. V lost 1 base, J lost 0 bases, and 16 bases lay in between. For the CDR3, the DNA is TGTGCCTGGAGTGAGGGTATAGGGACACTTAGCAATCAGCCCCAGCATTTT. Amino acids: CAWSEGIGTLSNQPQHF. Combining the CDR3 with reference TRBV30 and TRBJ1-5 gives the whole variable domain SQTIHQWPATLVQPVGSPLSLECTVEGTSNPNLYWYRQAAGRGLQLLFYSVGIGQISSEVPQNLSASRPQDRQFILSSKKLLLSDSGFYLCAWSEGIGTLSNQPQHFGDGTRLSIL.

This clone showed up just once. As DNA, the CDR3 is TGTGCCAGCAGCTTCGACAGAGGAGCTGGAAACACCATATATTTT. This translates into CASSFDRGAGNTIYF. J is TRBJ1-3 and V is TRBV7-8, with D perhaps matching TRBD1 (5 bases). The germline V and J ends were trimmed by 3 bases and 2 bases, with 11 bases remaining between them. Germline V CDR1 and CDR2: SGHVS, FQNEAQ. This CDR3 spans 15 amino acids.

The chain is built from TRBV7-3 and TRBJ2-2, with TRBD2 matching 7 bases. Germline CDR1 is SGHTA and CDR2 is FQGTGA. The CDR3 has 14 residues. V lost 5 bases to trimming and J lost 7 bases; unmatched junction nucleotides: 7. The chain's CDR3 is CASSSGATGGELFF. Written as DNA, the CDR3 is TGTGCCAGCAGCAGCGGGGCGACGGGCGGGGAGCTGTTTTTT. Looking up the rest from reference TRBV7-3 and TRBJ2-2 gives the full variable domain: GAGVSQTPSNKVTEKGKYVELRCDPISGHTALYWYRQSLGQGPEFLIYFQGTGAADDSGLPNDRFFAVRPEGSVSTLKIQRTERGDSAVYLCASSSGATGGELFFGEGSRLTVL.

This chain joins TRBV7-6 and TRBJ2-1; D may be TRBD2 (6 bases). This CDR3 has 13 amino acids. The V gene's germline CDR1 is SGHVS and CDR2 FNYEAQ. Trimming cost V 1 base and J 10 bases, with 11 bases left between them. This chain's CDR3 is CASSLGGGDEQFF. In DNA, the CDR3 is TGTGCCAGCAGCTTAGGAGGAGGGGACGAGCAGTTCTTC. Complete variable domain (other parts from reference TRBV7-6 and TRBJ2-1): GAGVSQSPRYKVTKRGQDVALRCDPISGHVSLYWYRQALGQGPEFLTYFNYEAQQDKSGLPNDRFSAERPEGSISTLTIQRTEQRDSAMYRCASSLGGGDEQFFGPGTRLTVL.

V usage is TRBV25-1 and J usage is TRBJ1-2; 8 nucleotides line up with TRBD1. CDR3 length: 14 amino acids. J gave up 3 bases and V 6 bases, and 6 bases lay outside the gene matches. Germline V gene data show CDR1 as MGHDK and CDR2 as SYGVNS. In DNA form, the CDR3 reads TGTGCCAGCAGAGGCCGACAGGGGTACTATGGCTACACCTTC. It codes for CASRGRQGYYGYTF.

The chain is built from TRBV4-3 and TRBJ2-7; the match to TRBD2 covers 7 bases. Germline V gives CDR1 LGHNA, CDR2 YSLEER. The CDR3 is made up of 16 amino acids. With 0 bases clipped from V and 2 bases from J, the junction kept 7 bases outside the gene matches. The DNA of the CDR3 is TGCGCCAGCAGCCAAGATCGCGGGAGAGGAGCCTACGAGCAGTACTTC. Protein product: CASSQDRGRGAYEQYF.

V and J are TRBV28 and TRBJ2-5; D remains ambiguous. The CDR3 is 14 amino acids. Trimming removed 7 bases from V and 1 base from J, with 13 bases in between. Germline V CDR1 and CDR2: MDHEN, SYDVKM. This CDR3 is CASTSERIQETQYF. CDR3 nucleotide sequence: TGTGCCAGCACTTCAGAAAGAATCCAAGAGACCCAGTACTTC. The variable domain in full, completed from reference TRBV28 and TRBJ2-5, reads DVKVTQSSRYLVKRTGEKVFLECVQDMDHENMFWYRQDPGLGLRLIYFSYDVKMKEKGDIPEGYSVSREKKERFSLILESASTNQTSMYLCASTSERIQETQYFGPGTRLLVL.

J is TRBJ2-1 and V is TRBV18; 9 bases agree with TRBD2. V lost 2 bases to trimming and J lost 9 bases; unmatched junction nucleotides: 8. Germline-derived CDR1 and CDR2 are KGHSH and LQKENI. The CDR3 consists of 15 residues. CDR3 sequence reads: CASSPRREGLSEQFF. The CDR3 nucleotides are TGTGCCAGCTCACCAAGGCGGGAGGGCCTTTCTGAGCAGTTCTTC.

The gene calls are TRBV11-3 and TRBJ1-1; D gene uncertain. V lost 3 bases to trimming and J lost 3 bases, with 11 bases between them. The V gene's germline CDR1 is SGHNT and CDR2 YENEEA. The CDR3 totals 14 residues. This chain's CDR3 is CASSLRGGDTEAFF. Written as DNA, the CDR3 is TGTGCCAGCAGCTTGCGGGGAGGAGACACTGAAGCTTTCTTT.

The genes are TRBV6-2 or TRBV6-3 and TRBJ1-1; possible D gene TRBD1, 5 bases. V was trimmed by 2 bases and J by 0 bases, leaving 13 bases between them. Germline V CDR1 and CDR2: MNHEY, SVGEGT. The CDR3 loop spans 16 amino acids. CDR3 loop: CASSYPPGGLNTEAFF. In nucleotides, the CDR3 is TGTGCCAGCAGTTACCCTCCTGGGGGGTTGAACACTGAAGCTTTCTTT.

The genes are TRBV19 and TRBJ1-1; a possible D gene is TRBD1 (5 bases). The CDR3 sequence is 15 residues long. V dropped 1 base and J dropped 6 bases, with 15 bases sitting between them. CDR1 and CDR2 from the germline V gene are LNHDA and SQIVND (reference sequence). Here the CDR3 DNA reads TGTGCCAGTAGTATAGCCGGGACGGGAGGCCCTGAAGCTTTCTTT. Residues: CASSIAGTGGPEAFF. The full variable domain, its missing parts supplied by reference TRBV19 and TRBJ1-1, is DGGITQSPKYLFRKEGQNVTLSCEQNLNHDAMYWYRQDPGQGLRLIYYSQIVNDFQKGDIAEGYSVSREKKESFPLTVTSAQKNPTAFYLCASSIAGTGGPEAFFGQGTRLTVV.

The chain has TRBV28 and TRBJ2-7, with a tentative D call TRBD2 (5 bases). Trimming left V 6 bases short and J 5 bases short, with 8 bases between. CDR1 MDHEN and CDR2 SYDVKM come from the germline V gene. The CDR3 totals 11 residues. Here the CDR3 reads CASSLRDEQYF. The CDR3 DNA follows: TGTGCCAGCAGCTTGAGGGACGAGCAGTACTTC.

The table lists this clone with a count of one. This chain connects TRBV5-1 to TRBJ2-7, with 9 positions matching TRBD1. CDR1 is SGHRS and CDR2 is YFSETQ in the germline V gene. The junction had 7 bases not matched to a gene; V was cut back by 0 bases and J by 3 bases. The CDR3 runs 16 residues. CDR3 bases: TGCGCCAGCAGCTTGGGGGGGACAGGGACCATCTACGAGCAGTACTTC. Translating gives CASSLGGTGTIYEQYF.

This clone showed up just a few times. This chain's CDR3 is CASSEAFRGRNGYTF. The CDR3 coding sequence is TGTGCCAGCAGTGAAGCTTTTAGGGGGCGAAATGGCTACACCTTC. This chain connects TRBV2 to TRBJ1-2; 7 nucleotides agree with TRBD1. Trimming removed 0 bases from V and 6 bases from J; junction bases left unmatched: 7. The CDR3 has 15 residues. Germline lookup yields CDR1 SNHLY and CDR2 FYNNEI.

The chain carries TRBV18 and TRBJ2-7; 8 bases match TRBD2. V was clipped by 3 bases and J by 3 bases; unmatched bases: 10. Germline lookup yields CDR1 KGHSH and CDR2 LQKENI. The length of the CDR3 is 16 residues. The CDR3 nucleotides read TGTGCCAGCTCACCTTTAGCTAGCGGGCTTAACTACGAGCAGTACTTC. Translated, it gives CASSPLASGLNYEQYF.

This chain uses TRBV6-5 with TRBJ2-7; D uncertain. Germline V lookup: CDR1 MNHEY, CDR2 SVGAGI. This CDR3 is built from 16 residues. Deletions cut 1 base from V and 2 bases from J, with 15 bases between. In DNA, the CDR3 is TGTGCCAGCAGTTACTACACTACCCAAGGTCCCTACGAGCAGTACTTC. Encoded protein: CASSYYTTQGPYEQYF.

The rearrangement uses TRBV14 and TRBJ1-1, with D perhaps TRBD1 (6 bases). The CDR3 runs to 14 residues. Trimming removed 1 base at V and 3 bases at J, with 9 bases between. Germline CDR1 and CDR2: SGHDN and FVKESK. This CDR3 is CASSQVPGDTEAFF. Written as DNA, the CDR3 is TGTGCCAGCAGCCAAGTTCCAGGGGACACTGAAGCTTTCTTT.

The rearrangement joins TRBV3-1 (or the pseudogene TRBV3-2) to TRBJ1-6; D perhaps matches TRBD1 (5 bases). V was pared by 1 base and J by 6 bases, with 10 bases between. Germline CDR1 is LGHDT and CDR2 is YNNKEL (reference sequence). The CDR3 extends over 15 amino acids. In nucleotides, the CDR3 is TGTGCCAGCAGCCAAGGGGCAGGGATTAATTCACCCCTCCACTTT. Translated: CASSQGAGINSPLHF.

V is TRBV6-6 and J is TRBJ1-1; D is ambiguous. Germline loops: CDR1 MNHNY, CDR2 SVGAGI (reference sequence). Between the trimmed V and J ends, which lost 6 bases and 3 bases, there was a span of 14 bases. The CDR3 has 14 amino acids. The CDR3 DNA reads TGTGCCAGCAGCCGGGGAGGTCTGGACACTGAAGCTTTCTTT. Protein: CASSRGGLDTEAFF.

The rearrangement joins TRBV7-2 to TRBJ2-4; 13 bases are shared with TRBD2. The CDR3 length is 18 residues. The J segment lost 7 bases and the V segment lost 4 bases, leaving 13 bases of the junction unmatched. Germline values: CDR1 SGHTA, CDR2 FQGNSA. The CDR3 spells CASSWHSGTSGEQNIQYF. CDR3 nucleotide sequence: TGTGCCAGCAGCTGGCATTCCGGGACTAGCGGGGAGCAGAACATTCAGTACTTC.

The rearrangement joins TRBV30 to TRBJ2-3; the match to TRBD2 covers 7 bases. The CDR3 loop spans 11 amino acids. The V gene end was trimmed by 4 bases and the J gene end by 8 bases; junction bases not matched to a gene: 3. CDR1 is GTSNPN, CDR2 SVGIG, per germline (reference sequence). The CDR3 DNA reads as TGTGCCTGGACAACGGGGGGTACGCAGTATTTT. Translating gives CAWTTGGTQYF.

The rearrangement joins TRBV19 to TRBJ2-1; TRBD1 agrees at 9 bases. Germline assignment: CDR1 LNHDA and CDR2 SQIVND (reference sequence). J was trimmed by 6 bases and V by 3 bases; bases with no gene match: 0. The CDR3 has 13 residues. CDR3 coding DNA: TGTGCCAGTAGTATGGGACAGGGCAATGAGCAGTTCTTC. Its protein is CASSMGQGNEQFF.

The DNA of the CDR3 is TGTGCCAGCAGTTTATTGGGGGGAGTGGAACGGACTGAAGCTTTCTTT. Its protein is CASSLLGGVERTEAFF. The chain carries TRBV28 and TRBJ1-1, with a weak D call TRBD1 (5 bases). CDR1 MDHEN and CDR2 SYDVKM come from the germline V gene. V gave up 1 base and J gave up 5 bases, with 17 bases separating them. CDR3 length equals 16 residues.

Details on this clone: This specimen includes other DNA sequences encoding the same CDR3. This chain joins TRBV2 and TRBJ1-6, with D perhaps TRBD1 (6 bases). CDR1 and CDR2 (germline): SNHLY, FYNNEI. With 2 bases removed from V and 7 bases from J, the gap between germline ends came to 9 bases. There are 14 residues in the CDR3. CDR3 DNA: TGTGCCAGCAGTGAATGGACAGACAATTCACCCCTCCACTTT. Translation: CASSEWTDNSPLHF.

The chain employs TRBV30 and TRBJ1-6; 10 positions agree with TRBD1. The J segment lost 8 bases and the V segment lost 3 bases, leaving 4 bases of the junction unmatched. The CDR3 has 14 residues. From germline, CDR1 is GTSNPN and CDR2 SVGIG (reference sequence). The CDR3 is CAWRGQGRDSPLHF. In DNA, the CDR3 is TGTGCCTGGAGGGGACAGGGGCGTGATTCACCCCTCCACTTT.

This chain joins TRBV4-1 and TRBJ2-1; 8 nucleotides agree with TRBD1. Per germline, CDR1 MGHRA and CDR2 YSYEKL. Unmatched junction bases numbered 5, after V lost 3 bases and J lost 4 bases. This CDR3 is built from 15 residues. CDR3 in DNA: TGCGCCAGCAGCCACCCGGACAGGGATTACAATGAGCAGTTCTTC. Translation gives CASSHPDRDYNEQFF.